This T cell receptor (beta chain) appears in the sequencing data of a study of blood T cell repertoires in COVID-19. Study-wide context: Acute-phase and convalescent COVID-19 samples originated in the United States, Italy and Spain. PBMCs, B-cell-depleted T cells, or T cells provided the cDNA or gDNA that made up the material.

Germline values: CDR1 SQVTM, CDR2 ANQGSEA. This CDR3 has 14 residues. Deletions cut 6 bases from V and 5 bases from J, with 19 bases between. The authors' processing: Estimation of nucleated cell counts relied on the amplification of reference gene primers. The assay was immunoSEQ multiplex PCR, and TCRdb's table has in-frame clones only and misses some. That table gives V, J and clone size, and the DNA gave D and trimming. The sample carries around 300,000 clones, roughly 90% recorded once. The gene calls are TRBV29-1 and TRBJ2-5, with D tentatively TRBD2 (7 bases). This TCR was sampled from a man aged 45-65 years with acute or convalescent COVID-19. Source material: peripheral blood. The DNA of the CDR3 is TGCAGCGTCCTAGGGGGGGGCGAGCTGGAGACCCAGTACTTC. Residues: CSVLGGGELETQYF.